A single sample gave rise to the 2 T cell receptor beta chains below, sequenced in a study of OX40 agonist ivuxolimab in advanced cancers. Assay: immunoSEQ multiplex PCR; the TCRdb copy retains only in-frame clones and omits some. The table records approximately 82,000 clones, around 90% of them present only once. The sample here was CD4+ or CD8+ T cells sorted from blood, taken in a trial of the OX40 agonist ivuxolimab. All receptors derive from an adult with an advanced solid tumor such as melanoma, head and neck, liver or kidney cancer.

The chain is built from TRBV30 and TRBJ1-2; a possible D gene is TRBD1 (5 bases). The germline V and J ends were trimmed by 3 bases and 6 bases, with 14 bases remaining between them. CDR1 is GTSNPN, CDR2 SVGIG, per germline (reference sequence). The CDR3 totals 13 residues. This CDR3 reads CAWSAFQGNGYTF. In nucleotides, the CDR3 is TGTGCCTGGAGCGCATTCCAGGGTAATGGCTACACCTTC.

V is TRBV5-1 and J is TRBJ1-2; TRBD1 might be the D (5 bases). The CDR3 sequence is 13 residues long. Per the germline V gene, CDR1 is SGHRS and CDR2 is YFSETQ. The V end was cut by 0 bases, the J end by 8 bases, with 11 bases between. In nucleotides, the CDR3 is TGCGCCAGCAGCTTGGACGGGGCGGGGGGCTACACCTTC. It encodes CASSLDGAGGYTF.